This T cell receptor (beta chain) was found in a study of TIL therapy for anti-PD-1-resistant metastatic lung cancer. Across the study: Median tumor PD-L1 proportion score was 5% to 7%. Most patients had lung adenocarcinoma. Study observations and caveats: After infusion, TIL clonotypes partly replaced peripheral T cells and declined over months.

Time point indicated: pre-treatment sample, taken before nivolumab and TIL therapy. There are 16 residues in the CDR3. V lost 1 base to trimming and J lost 0 bases, with 13 bases between them. In germline, CDR1 is MNHEY, CDR2 SVGAGI. The immunoSEQ assay was v3. Each library reached 1.9 million or so read pairs, or roughly 5-6.5 million at deep level. Some clones are missing from TCRdb's copy, which holds only in-frame ones; the method was immunoSEQ multiplex PCR. The table includes tens of thousands of clones, 80% to 90% detected once. About this clone itself: Antigen unknown.

The rearrangement joins TRBV6-5 to TRBJ2-7; the D gene is possibly TRBD1 (6 bases). The clonotype was recovered from a person between 25 and 80 years old with non-small cell lung cancer. The sample in question was blood, obtained at baseline. The CDR3 nucleotides are TGTGCCAGCAGTTACTATGGGGGCGCGGGCTCCTACGAGCAGTACTTC. This translates into CASSYYGGAGSYEQYF.